This T cell receptor beta chain was recovered during a study of shared clonotypes between healthy human individuals. Overall study: A couple of women and three men aged 18 to 49 served as donors. Per donor, three plates held CD4 naive cells, three held CD4 memory, two held CD8 naive and one held CD8 memory.

The authors distributed each subset's genomic DNA evenly over several immunoSEQ plates. Sequenced by immunoSEQ multiplex PCR; TCRdb stores in-frame clones only, minus some. Of roughly 1 million clones detected, roughly 75% appear once; the ten largest clones hold about 1.5%. The CDR3 totals 14 residues. Germline loops: CDR1 SGHRS, CDR2 YFSETQ. The trim removed 4 bases at V and 5 bases at J, leaving 7 bases unmatched. A note on this clone: As yet, its antigen is unknown.

Study-level results: Rarefaction exposed incomplete sorted-subset sequencing despite large depth.

The chain couples TRBV5-1 to TRBJ2-5; 8 bases map to TRBD2. The receptor was isolated from a man aged 18 to 30 in good health. Sequencing used memory CD4+ T cells sorted from blood. This sample's subset: CD45RA-negative fraction. In nucleotides, the CDR3 is TGCGCCAGCAGCCAAGCACTAGCGGTTGAGACCCAGTACTTC. Translation gives CASSQALAVETQYF.